The clone carrying this T cell receptor (beta chain) showed up just a few times. Its target is unknown. V trimming: 7 bases; J trimming: 1 base; junction bases outside the gene matches: 5. Germline V gene lookup returns CDR1 LGHNA and CDR2 YNFKEQ. This CDR3 is 14 amino acids long. These data come from a study of T-cell reconstitution after alpha-beta-depleted transplantation in children. The study's findings and limits: At one year after transplant, newly produced T cells mostly accounted for T-cell counts and diversity. Alpha-beta T cells present about two months after transplant were reported to originate from several hundred expanded graft clones. There were some patients whose high TCRbeta diversity at day 60 came from surviving recipient T cells and thymic progenitors.

Preparation of the TCRbeta library used unique molecular identifiers. MiXCR, applied by TCRdb to the PCR reads, yields one record per CDR3 protein. The sample includes about 310,000 distinct CDR3 sequences, around 20% of them seen just once. The TCR comes from a male patient between 5 and 17 years old who had a stem cell transplant for acute lymphoblastic leukemia, so the T cells may come from the graft donor. Sequenced material: PBMCs, mostly from graft donor cells, taken 180 days after TCRalphabeta/CD19-depleted stem cell transplant. The rearrangement joins TRBV4-2 to TRBJ2-7; 9 bases line up with TRBD2. The CDR3: CASTPAGGSYEQYF. As DNA, the CDR3 is TGTGCCAGCACCCCAGCGGGAGGTTCCTACGAGCAGTACTTC.